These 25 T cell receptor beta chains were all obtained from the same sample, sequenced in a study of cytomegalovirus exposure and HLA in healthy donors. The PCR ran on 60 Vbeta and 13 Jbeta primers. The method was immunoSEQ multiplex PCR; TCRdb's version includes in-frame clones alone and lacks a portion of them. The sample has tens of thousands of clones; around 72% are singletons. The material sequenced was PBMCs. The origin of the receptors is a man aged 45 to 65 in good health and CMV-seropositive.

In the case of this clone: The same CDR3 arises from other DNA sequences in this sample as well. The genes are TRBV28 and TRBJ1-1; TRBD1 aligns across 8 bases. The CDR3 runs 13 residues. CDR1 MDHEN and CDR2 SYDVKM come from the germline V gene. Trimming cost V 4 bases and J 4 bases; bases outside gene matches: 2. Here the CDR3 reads CASSSGGGTEAFF. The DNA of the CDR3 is TGTGCCAGCAGTTCAGGGGGCGGCACTGAAGCTTTCTTT.

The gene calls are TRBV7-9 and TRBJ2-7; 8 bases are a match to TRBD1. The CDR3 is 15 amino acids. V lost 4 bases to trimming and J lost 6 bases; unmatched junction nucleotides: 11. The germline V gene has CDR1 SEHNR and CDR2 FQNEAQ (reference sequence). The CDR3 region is CASSSTGTGTFEQYF. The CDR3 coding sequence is TGTGCCAGCAGCTCCACGGGGACAGGCACCTTCGAGCAGTACTTC.

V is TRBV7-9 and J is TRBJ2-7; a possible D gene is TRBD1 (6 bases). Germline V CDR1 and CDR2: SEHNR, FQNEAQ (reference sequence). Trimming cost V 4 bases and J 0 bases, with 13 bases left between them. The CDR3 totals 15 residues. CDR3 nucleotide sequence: TGTGCCAGCAGCTGGTACAGGGTCGGCTCCTACGAGCAGTACTTC. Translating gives CASSWYRVGSYEQYF.

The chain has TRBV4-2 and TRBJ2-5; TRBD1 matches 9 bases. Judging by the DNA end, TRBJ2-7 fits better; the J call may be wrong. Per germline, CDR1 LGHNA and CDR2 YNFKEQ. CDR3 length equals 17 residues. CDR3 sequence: CASSPLGGTGSSYEQYF. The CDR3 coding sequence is TGTGCCAGCAGCCCCTTGGGGGGGACAGGGTCTTCCTACGAGCAGTACTTC.

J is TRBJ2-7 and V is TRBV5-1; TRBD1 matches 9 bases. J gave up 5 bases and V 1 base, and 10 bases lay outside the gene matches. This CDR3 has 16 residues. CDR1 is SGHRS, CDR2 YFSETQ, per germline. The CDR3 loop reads CASSLSSGTGSHEQYF. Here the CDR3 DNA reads TGCGCCAGCAGCTTGTCATCCGGGACAGGGAGCCACGAGCAGTACTTC.

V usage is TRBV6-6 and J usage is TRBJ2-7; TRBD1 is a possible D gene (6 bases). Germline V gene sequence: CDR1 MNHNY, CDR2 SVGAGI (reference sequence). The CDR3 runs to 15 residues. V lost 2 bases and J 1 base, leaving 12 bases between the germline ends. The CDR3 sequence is CASSYSGTPSYEQYF. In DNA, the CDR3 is TGTGCCAGCAGTTACAGTGGGACACCGTCCTACGAGCAGTACTTC.

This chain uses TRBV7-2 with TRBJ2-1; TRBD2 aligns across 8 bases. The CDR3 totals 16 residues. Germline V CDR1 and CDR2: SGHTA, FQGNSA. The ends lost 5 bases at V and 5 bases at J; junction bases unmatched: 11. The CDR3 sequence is CASSRLDGGGHNEQFF. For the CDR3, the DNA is TGTGCCAGCAGCCGTCTGGACGGGGGGGGACACAATGAGCAGTTCTTC.

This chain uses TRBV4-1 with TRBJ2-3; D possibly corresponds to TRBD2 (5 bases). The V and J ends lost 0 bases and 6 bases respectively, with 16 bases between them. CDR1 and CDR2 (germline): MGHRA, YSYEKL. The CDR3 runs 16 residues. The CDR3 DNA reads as TGCGCCAGCAGCCAAGATTTTACACCGAGGGTCGATACGCAGTATTTT. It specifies CASSQDFTPRVDTQYF.

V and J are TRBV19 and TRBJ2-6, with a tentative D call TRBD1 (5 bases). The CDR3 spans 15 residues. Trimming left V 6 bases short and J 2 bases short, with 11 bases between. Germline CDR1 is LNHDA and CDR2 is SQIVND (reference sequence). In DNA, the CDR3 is TGTGCCAGTAGCTACAGGTTACCTGGGGCCAACGTCCTGACTTTC. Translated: CASSYRLPGANVLTF. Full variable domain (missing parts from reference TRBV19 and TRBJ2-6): DGGITQSPKYLFRKEGQNVTLSCEQNLNHDAMYWYRQDPGQGLRLIYYSQIVNDFQKGDIAEGYSVSREKKESFPLTVTSAQKNPTAFYLCASSYRLPGANVLTFGAGSRLTVL.

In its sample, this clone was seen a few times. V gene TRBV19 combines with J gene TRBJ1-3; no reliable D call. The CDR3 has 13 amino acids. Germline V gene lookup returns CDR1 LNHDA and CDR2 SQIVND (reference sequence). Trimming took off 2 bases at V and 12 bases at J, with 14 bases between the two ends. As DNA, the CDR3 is TGTGCCAGTAGTATAATAGTCGGAGCCAACATATATTTT. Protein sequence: CASSIIVGANIYF.

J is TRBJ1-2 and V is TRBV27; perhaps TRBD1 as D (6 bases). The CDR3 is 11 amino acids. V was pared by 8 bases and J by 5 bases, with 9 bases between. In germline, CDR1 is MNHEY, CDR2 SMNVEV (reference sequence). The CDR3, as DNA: TGTGCCAGCGGGGGCTTTTATGGCTACACCTTC. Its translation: CASGGFYGYTF.

CDR3 sequence: CASTPSPGNYGYTF. The CDR3 DNA is TGTGCCAGCACTCCTAGTCCGGGAAACTATGGCTACACCTTC. J is TRBJ1-2 and V is TRBV2; D gene uncertain. The CDR3 is made up of 14 amino acids. Germline V gives CDR1 SNHLY, CDR2 FYNNEI. The V end was cut by 7 bases, the J end by 2 bases, with 14 bases between.

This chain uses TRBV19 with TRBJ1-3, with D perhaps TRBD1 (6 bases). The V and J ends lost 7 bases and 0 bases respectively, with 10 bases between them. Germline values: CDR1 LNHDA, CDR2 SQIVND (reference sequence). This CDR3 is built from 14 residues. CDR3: CASIRTASGNTIYF. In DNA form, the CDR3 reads TGTGCCAGTATACGGACAGCCTCTGGAAACACCATATATTTT. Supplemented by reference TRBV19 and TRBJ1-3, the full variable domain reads DGGITQSPKYLFRKEGQNVTLSCEQNLNHDAMYWYRQDPGQGLRLIYYSQIVNDFQKGDIAEGYSVSREKKESFPLTVTSAQKNPTAFYLCASIRTASGNTIYFGEGSWLTVV.

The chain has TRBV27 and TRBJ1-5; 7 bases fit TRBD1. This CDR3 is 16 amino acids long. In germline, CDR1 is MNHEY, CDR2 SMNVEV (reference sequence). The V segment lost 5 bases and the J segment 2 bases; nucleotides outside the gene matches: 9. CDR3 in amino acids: CASSEPGQLRNQPQHF. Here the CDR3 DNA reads TGTGCCAGCAGTGAGCCGGGACAGCTACGCAATCAGCCCCAGCATTTT.

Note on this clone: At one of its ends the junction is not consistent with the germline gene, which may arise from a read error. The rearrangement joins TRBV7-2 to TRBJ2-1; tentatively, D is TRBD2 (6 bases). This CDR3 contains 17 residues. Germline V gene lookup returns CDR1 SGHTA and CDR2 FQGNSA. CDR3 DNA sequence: TGTGGCAGCAGCTTAGGGGCGGGGACCCCCCCTTACAATGAGCAGTTCTTC. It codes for CGSSLGAGTPPYNEQFF.

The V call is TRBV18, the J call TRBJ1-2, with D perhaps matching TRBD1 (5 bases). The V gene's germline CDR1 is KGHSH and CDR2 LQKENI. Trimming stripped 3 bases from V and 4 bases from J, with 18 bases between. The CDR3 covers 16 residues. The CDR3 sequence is CASSPRPEGTSYGYTF. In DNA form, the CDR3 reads TGTGCCAGCTCACCGCGTCCCGAAGGGACTAGCTATGGCTACACCTTC.

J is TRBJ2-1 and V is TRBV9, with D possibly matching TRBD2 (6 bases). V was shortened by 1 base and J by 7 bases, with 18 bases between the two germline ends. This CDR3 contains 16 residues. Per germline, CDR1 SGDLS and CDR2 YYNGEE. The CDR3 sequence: CASSVTAGLLGNEQFF. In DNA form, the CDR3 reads TGTGCCAGCAGCGTAACAGCGGGTCTCTTGGGGAATGAGCAGTTCTTC.

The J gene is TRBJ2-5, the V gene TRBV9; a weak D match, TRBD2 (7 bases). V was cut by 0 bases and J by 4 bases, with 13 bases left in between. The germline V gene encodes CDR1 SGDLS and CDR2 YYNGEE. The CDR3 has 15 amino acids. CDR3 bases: TGTGCCAGCAGCGTAGGTGGGGGGGCCGCAGAGACCCAGTACTTC. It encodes CASSVGGGAAETQYF.

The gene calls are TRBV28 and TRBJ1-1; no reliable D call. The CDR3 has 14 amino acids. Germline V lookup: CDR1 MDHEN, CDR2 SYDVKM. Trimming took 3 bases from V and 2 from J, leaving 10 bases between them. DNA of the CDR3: TGTGCCAGCAGTTTCTGGCCCTCCAACACTGAAGCTTTCTTT. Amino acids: CASSFWPSNTEAFF.

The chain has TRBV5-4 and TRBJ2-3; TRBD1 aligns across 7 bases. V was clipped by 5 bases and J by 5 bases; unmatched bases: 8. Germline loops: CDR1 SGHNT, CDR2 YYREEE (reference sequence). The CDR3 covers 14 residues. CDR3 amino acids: CASSSRQGRDTQYF. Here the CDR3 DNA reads TGTGCCAGCAGTTCACGACAGGGCAGAGATACGCAGTATTTT.

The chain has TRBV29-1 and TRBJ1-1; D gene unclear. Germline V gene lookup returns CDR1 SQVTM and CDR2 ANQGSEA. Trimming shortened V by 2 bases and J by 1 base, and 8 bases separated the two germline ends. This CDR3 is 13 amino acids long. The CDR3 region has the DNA TGCAGCGTTGAATTTCGGTCGAACACTGAAGCTTTCTTT. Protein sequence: CSVEFRSNTEAFF.

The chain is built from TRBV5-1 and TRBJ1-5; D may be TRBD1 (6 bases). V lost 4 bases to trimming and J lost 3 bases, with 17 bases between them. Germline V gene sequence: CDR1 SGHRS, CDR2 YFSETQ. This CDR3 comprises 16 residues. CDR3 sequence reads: CASSPGPGEINQPQHF. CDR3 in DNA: TGCGCCAGCAGCCCCGGCCCAGGGGAGATCAATCAGCCCCAGCATTTT.

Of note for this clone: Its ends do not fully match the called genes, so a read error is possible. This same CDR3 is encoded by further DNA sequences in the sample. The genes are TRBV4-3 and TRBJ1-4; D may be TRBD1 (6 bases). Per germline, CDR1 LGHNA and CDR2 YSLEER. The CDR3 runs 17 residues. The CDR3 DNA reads TGCGCCAGCAGCCAAGGGGGGGGGACATCAACTAACGAAAAACTGTTTTTT. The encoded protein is CASSQGGGTSTNEKLFF.

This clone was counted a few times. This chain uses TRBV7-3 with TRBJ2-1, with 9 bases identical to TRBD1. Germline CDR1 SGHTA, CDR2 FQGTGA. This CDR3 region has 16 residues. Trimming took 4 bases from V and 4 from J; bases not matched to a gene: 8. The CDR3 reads CASSSGTGHLYNEQFF. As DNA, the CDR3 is TGTGCCAGCAGCTCAGGGACAGGGCATTTGTACAATGAGCAGTTCTTC.

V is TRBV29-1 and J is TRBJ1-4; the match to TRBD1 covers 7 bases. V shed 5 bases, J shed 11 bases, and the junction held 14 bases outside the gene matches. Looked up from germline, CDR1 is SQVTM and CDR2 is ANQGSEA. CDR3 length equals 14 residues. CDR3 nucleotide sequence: TGCAGCGTTCACTGGGCTTCACAGGGGACCAAACTGTTTTTT. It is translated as CSVHWASQGTKLFF. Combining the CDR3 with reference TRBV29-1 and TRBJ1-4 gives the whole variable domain SAVISQKPSRDICQRGTSLTIQCQVDSQVTMMFWYRQQPGQSLTLIATANQGSEATYESGFVIDKFPISRPNLTFSTLTVSNMSPEDSSIYLCSVHWASQGTKLFFGSGTQLSVL.